This T cell receptor (beta chain) was sequenced for a study of Graves' ophthalmopathy and Graves' hyperthyroidism. Study-wide points: Ophthalmopathy progression cases were predicted by the model with about 70% sensitivity and around 72% specificity.

Investigators amplified TCR beta CDR3 regions from RNA transcripts. Second-round multiplex PCR came after a first-round RT-PCR that employed HTBI primers. TCRdb called the multiplex PCR reads again in MiXCR, with one record for every CDR3 protein. The sample has about 740,000 distinct CDR3 sequences, roughly 40% seen once. Only a few counts were recorded for this clonotype. Its antigen is still unknown. The CDR3 is made up of 15 amino acids. V was shortened by 7 bases and J by 0 bases, with 12 bases between the two germline ends. The sequence was collected from an adult man with Graves' ophthalmopathy. The rearrangement uses TRBV12-3 or TRBV12-4 and TRBJ1-4, with D unresolved. The sequencing input was peripheral blood. CDR3 nucleotides: TGTGCCAGCACCTTCTACGTTGCAACTAATGAAAAACTGTTTTTT. Amino acids: CASTFYVATNEKLFF.